Following are 26 T cell receptor beta chains from one sample sequenced in a study of shared clonotypes between healthy human individuals. Here immunoSEQ multiplex PCR was the method, and the copy in TCRdb shows in-frame clones only, minus some. There are about 2.4 million clones in the sample; over 85% occur only once, and 0.36% lies in the top ten. The sample was naive CD4+ T cells from PBMCs. Subset indicated: CD45RA+ positively selected. The receptors were gathered from a man aged 18 to 29 in good health. Some clones in this sample may be carry-over from other donors' samples.

The J gene is TRBJ2-7, the V gene TRBV11-2; possible D gene TRBD2, 6 bases. This CDR3 has 15 residues. The V gene's germline CDR1 is SGHAT and CDR2 FQNNGV. Trimming stripped 5 bases from V and 2 bases from J, with 16 bases between. The CDR3 nucleotides read TGTGCCAGCAGCAGACCGGGACTTTCGGCCTACGAGCAGTACTTC. Encoded protein: CASSRPGLSAYEQYF.

This chain uses TRBV29-1 with TRBJ2-7, with a tentative D call TRBD2 (6 bases). CDR3 length equals 15 residues. V dropped 4 bases and J dropped 6 bases, with 22 bases sitting between them. Germline assignment: CDR1 SQVTM and CDR2 ANQGSEA. In nucleotides, the CDR3 is TGCAGCGTTGCCCCCATAGCTAGAGACGGGGGCGAGCAGTACTTC. Protein product: CSVAPIARDGGEQYF.

The chain recombines TRBV18 with TRBJ2-3, with D hard to call. Germline assignment: CDR1 KGHSH and CDR2 LQKENI. V lost 0 bases, J lost 1 base, and 11 bases lay in between. The CDR3 consists of 16 residues. The CDR3 DNA sequence: TGTGCCAGCTCACCACCGGGCGGCCTCGGCACAGATACGCAGTATTTT. It translates to CASSPPGGLGTDTQYF.

This sequence joins TRBV2 and TRBJ2-1; D unresolved. Germline CDR1 and CDR2: SNHLY and FYNNEI. The CDR3 is made up of 14 amino acids. V lost 4 bases, J lost 4 bases, and 11 bases lay in between. This chain's CDR3 is CASSGLTVYNEQFF. For the CDR3, the DNA is TGTGCCAGCAGTGGGCTGACGGTATACAATGAGCAGTTCTTC. The whole variable domain, remainder taken from reference TRBV2 and TRBJ2-1, is EPEVTQTPSHQVTQMGQEVILRCVPISNHLYFYWYRQILGQKVEFLVSFYNNEISEKSEIFDDQFSVERPDGSNFTLKIRSTKLEDSAMYFCASSGLTVYNEQFFGPGTRLTVL.

This clone was seen only a few times. Other DNA sequences in this specimen translate into the identical CDR3. The chain is built from TRBV7-2 and TRBJ1-1; D not certain. There are 12 residues in the CDR3. Trimming stripped 2 bases from V and 8 bases from J, with 9 bases between. Germline loops: CDR1 SGHTA, CDR2 FQGNSA. The CDR3: CASSLSRTEAFF. The DNA for the CDR3 is TGTGCCAGCAGCTTATCCCGGACCGAAGCTTTCTTT. Together with reference TRBV7-2 and TRBJ1-1, the CDR3 gives the full variable domain: GAGVSQSPSNKVTEKGKDVELRCDPISGHTALYWYRQSLGQGLEFLIYFQGNSAPDKSGLPSDRFSAERTGGSVSTLTIQRTQQEDSAVYLCASSLSRTEAFFGQGTRLTVV.

The gene calls are TRBV5-1 and TRBJ2-7; D is unresolved. The CDR3 is 13 amino acids. Looked up from germline, CDR1 is SGHRS and CDR2 is YFSETQ. V lost 3 bases, J lost 0 bases, and 7 bases lay in between. In DNA, the CDR3 is TGCGCCAGCAGCTGGCGAAGCTCCTACGAGCAGTACTTC. Encoded protein: CASSWRSSYEQYF.

This clone was found once. The chain links TRBV5-1 to TRBJ2-3, with 7 bases fitting TRBD1. This CDR3 is 15 amino acids long. CDR1 and CDR2 (germline): SGHRS, YFSETQ. Trimming at V came to 0 bases and at J to 6 bases, leaving 7 bases not matched to a gene. As DNA, the CDR3 is TGCGCCAGCAGCTTGGGACAGGGCCTTTCTGATACGCAGTATTTT. It specifies CASSLGQGLSDTQYF.

A word on this clone: The germline gene is not matched at one end of the junction; a read error may be the cause. CDR3 region: CASMWTSGSVYDEQFF. The CDR3 DNA reads as TGCGCCAGCATGTGGACTAGCGGGAGTGTCTACGATGAGCAGTTCTTC. This chain uses TRBV5-1 with TRBJ2-1, with TRBD2 identical over 13 bases. CDR3 length: 16 amino acids. Germline V lookup: CDR1 SGHRS, CDR2 YFSETQ.

The gene calls are TRBV6-4 and TRBJ1-1, with D perhaps TRBD1 (6 bases). The germline CDR1 and CDR2 sequences are MRHNA and SNTAGT. Deletions cut 7 bases from V and 3 bases from J, with 12 bases between. The CDR3 has 13 residues. This CDR3 reads CASKHRADTEAFF. In DNA, the CDR3 is TGTGCCAGCAAACACAGGGCTGACACTGAAGCTTTCTTT.

The chain is built from TRBV27 and TRBJ2-7; D gene uncertain. Germline CDR1 and CDR2: MNHEY and SMNVEV (reference sequence). The CDR3 runs to 12 residues. V was pared by 6 bases and J by 1 base, with 7 bases between. The CDR3 sequence is CASRQPSYEQYF. In nucleotides, the CDR3 is TGTGCCAGCAGACAACCGTCCTACGAGCAGTACTTC.

This clone was detected once. The V call is TRBV18, the J call TRBJ1-2; no reliable D call. There are 13 residues in the CDR3. V dropped 5 bases and J dropped 8 bases, with 15 bases sitting between them. CDR1 KGHSH and CDR2 LQKENI come from the germline V gene. The CDR3 DNA sequence: TGTGCCAGCTCATCGGTCGCGACGGGAGGCTACACCTTC. Its protein product is CASSSVATGGYTF.

This sequence joins TRBV19 and TRBJ2-7; no clear D. The CDR3 has 13 amino acids. V lost 3 bases to trimming and J lost 3 bases, with 9 bases between them. CDR1 LNHDA and CDR2 SQIVND come from the germline V gene (reference sequence). In nucleotides, the CDR3 is TGTGCCAGTAGTATTCAGTACAGCTACGAGCAGTACTTC. Residues: CASSIQYSYEQYF. Using reference TRBV19 and TRBJ2-7 for the parts outside the CDR3, the full variable domain is DGGITQSPKYLFRKEGQNVTLSCEQNLNHDAMYWYRQDPGQGLRLIYYSQIVNDFQKGDIAEGYSVSREKKESFPLTVTSAQKNPTAFYLCASSIQYSYEQYFGPGTRLTVT.

The chain couples TRBV5-4 to TRBJ2-5; 7 nucleotides match TRBD2. The CDR3 is made up of 14 amino acids. Germline V gives CDR1 SGHNT, CDR2 YYREEE (reference sequence). The V gene end was trimmed by 4 bases and the J gene end by 4 bases; junction bases not matched to a gene: 7. CDR3: CASSPRVAGETQYF. Here the CDR3 DNA reads TGTGCCAGCAGCCCCCGTGTAGCGGGAGAGACCCAGTACTTC.

V usage is TRBV28 and J usage is TRBJ1-1, with D tentatively TRBD1 (5 bases). Germline values: CDR1 MDHEN, CDR2 SYDVKM. The V end was cut by 7 bases, the J end by 10 bases, with 13 bases between. The CDR3 covers 11 residues. CDR3 nucleotides: TGTGCCAGCACCCGGACCGGGGGAGCTTTCTTT. Residues: CASTRTGGAFF. Drawing the rest from reference TRBV28 and TRBJ1-1, the complete variable domain is DVKVTQSSRYLVKRTGEKVFLECVQDMDHENMFWYRQDPGLGLRLIYFSYDVKMKEKGDIPEGYSVSREKKERFSLILESASTNQTSMYLCASTRTGGAFFGQGTRLTVV.

This sequence joins TRBV19 and TRBJ2-2, with D hard to call. Germline V gene data show CDR1 as LNHDA and CDR2 as SQIVND (reference sequence). V was shortened by 2 bases and J by 2 bases, with 9 bases between the two germline ends. The CDR3 extends over 15 amino acids. The CDR3 region is CASSISHTNTGELFF. The CDR3 nucleotides are TGTGCCAGTAGTATATCTCATACAAACACCGGGGAGCTGTTTTTT.

The chain is built from TRBV18 and TRBJ2-5, with TRBD2 matching 8 bases. This CDR3 comprises 15 residues. In germline, CDR1 is KGHSH, CDR2 LQKENI. V dropped 4 bases and J dropped 0; count of bases not matched to a gene: 4. CDR3 nucleotides: TGTGCCAGCTCACATGCGGGAGGCCACCAAGAGACCCAGTACTTC. This encodes CASSHAGGHQETQYF.

This rearrangement joins TRBV5-1 to TRBJ1-1; 9 bases are a match to TRBD1. The CDR3 is made up of 15 amino acids. Trimming removed 4 bases from V and 0 bases from J; junction bases left unmatched: 4. Germline loops: CDR1 SGHRS, CDR2 YFSETQ. In DNA, the CDR3 is TGCGCCAGCAGCACCGGACAGGGGATGAACACTGAAGCTTTCTTT. The encoded protein is CASSTGQGMNTEAFF. Together with reference TRBV5-1 and TRBJ1-1, the CDR3 gives the full variable domain: KAGVTQTPRYLIKTRGQQVTLSCSPISGHRSVSWYQQTPGQGLQFLFEYFSETQRNKGNFPGRFSGRQFSNSRSEMNVSTLELGDSALYLCASSTGQGMNTEAFFGQGTRLTVV.

The chain joins TRBV15 to TRBJ2-7; 9 bases are shared with TRBD1. The V gene's germline CDR1 is LNHNV and CDR2 YYDKDF (reference sequence). The V gene end was trimmed by 2 bases and the J gene end by 1 base; junction bases not matched to a gene: 9. The CDR3 runs to 17 residues. Here the CDR3 DNA reads TGTGCCACCAGCAGAATGCAACAGGGGGCTATATCCTACGAGCAGTACTTC. It translates to CATSRMQQGAISYEQYF.

This clone was picked up one time. The gene calls are TRBV5-1 and TRBJ2-7; the D gene is possibly TRBD1 (5 bases). Deletions cut 0 bases from V and 1 base from J, with 14 bases between. CDR1 SGHRS and CDR2 YFSETQ come from the germline V gene. The CDR3 has 16 residues. CDR3 coding DNA: TGCGCCAGCAGCTTGGGGTTGGCAGGGTCATCCTACGAGCAGTACTTC. Residues: CASSLGLAGSSYEQYF.

Concerning this clone: Other DNA sequences of this sample code for an identical CDR3. CDR3 coding DNA: TGCGCCAGCAGTCGACAGGGATCTGGAAACACCATATATTTT. Its translation: CASSRQGSGNTIYF. The J gene is TRBJ1-3, the V gene TRBV5-1; 7 nucleotides agree with TRBD1. The V gene end was trimmed by 5 bases and the J gene end by 1 base; junction bases not matched to a gene: 3. From germline, CDR1 is SGHRS and CDR2 YFSETQ. This CDR3 has 14 amino acids. Using reference TRBV5-1 and TRBJ1-3 for the parts outside the CDR3, the full variable domain is KAGVTQTPRYLIKTRGQQVTLSCSPISGHRSVSWYQQTPGQGLQFLFEYFSETQRNKGNFPGRFSGRQFSNSRSEMNVSTLELGDSALYLCASSRQGSGNTIYFGEGSWLTVV.

Concerning this clone itself: Other DNA variants within this sample encode the same CDR3. The V and J genes are TRBV7-9 and TRBJ2-2; D is undetermined. V was trimmed by 5 bases and J by 5 bases, leaving 6 bases between them. This CDR3 has 12 amino acids. Germline V gives CDR1 SEHNR, CDR2 FQNEAQ (reference sequence). CDR3 loop: CASSPNTGELFF. CDR3 sequence (DNA): TGTGCCAGCAGCCCTAATACCGGGGAGCTGTTTTTT.

The CDR3 protein is CASRERTSYEQYF. In DNA form, the CDR3 reads TGTGCCAGCAGGGAGCGGACCTCCTACGAGCAGTACTTC. The chain is built from TRBV2 and TRBJ2-7; TRBD2 is a possible D gene (5 bases). This CDR3 spans 13 amino acids. Per the germline V gene, CDR1 is SNHLY and CDR2 is FYNNEI. The V end was cut by 6 bases, the J end by 0 bases, with 9 bases between.

In regard to this clone: Other DNA sequences in this sample translate to the same CDR3. The genes are TRBV7-2 and TRBJ2-5, with D uncertain. The CDR3 covers 12 residues. The germline V gene has CDR1 SGHTA and CDR2 FQGNSA. V lost 1 base to trimming and J lost 4 bases, with 4 bases between them. This CDR3 reads CASSLVRETQYF. In nucleotides, the CDR3 is TGTGCCAGCAGCTTAGTCCGAGAGACCCAGTACTTC.

V and J are TRBV27 and TRBJ2-2; the D is unclear. The V gene lost 3 bases and the J gene lost 5 bases, with 4 bases spanning the gap. This CDR3 has 12 amino acids. Germline lookup yields CDR1 MNHEY and CDR2 SMNVEV (reference sequence). The CDR3 loop reads CASSLGTGELFF. In nucleotides, the CDR3 is TGTGCCAGCAGTTTGGGAACCGGGGAGCTGTTTTTT.

This rearrangement joins TRBV7-3 to TRBJ2-3, with TRBD2 identical over 11 bases. Germline assignment: CDR1 SGHTA and CDR2 FQGTGA. This CDR3 has 15 amino acids. Trimming removed 5 bases from V and 4 bases from J; junction bases left unmatched: 5. CDR3 nucleotide sequence: TGTGCCAGCAGCCTTAGCGGGAGGGATGCAGATACGCAGTATTTT. It codes for CASSLSGRDADTQYF.

This sequence joins TRBV6-5 and TRBJ1-2; D ambiguous. Between the trimmed V and J ends, which lost 0 bases and 4 bases, there was a span of 15 bases. This CDR3 comprises 16 residues. The germline CDR1 and CDR2 sequences are MNHEY and SVGAGI. CDR3 bases: TGTGCCAGCAGTTACTCTTGGCGGGAAACCCTCTATGGCTACACCTTC. It yields the protein CASSYSWRETLYGYTF.